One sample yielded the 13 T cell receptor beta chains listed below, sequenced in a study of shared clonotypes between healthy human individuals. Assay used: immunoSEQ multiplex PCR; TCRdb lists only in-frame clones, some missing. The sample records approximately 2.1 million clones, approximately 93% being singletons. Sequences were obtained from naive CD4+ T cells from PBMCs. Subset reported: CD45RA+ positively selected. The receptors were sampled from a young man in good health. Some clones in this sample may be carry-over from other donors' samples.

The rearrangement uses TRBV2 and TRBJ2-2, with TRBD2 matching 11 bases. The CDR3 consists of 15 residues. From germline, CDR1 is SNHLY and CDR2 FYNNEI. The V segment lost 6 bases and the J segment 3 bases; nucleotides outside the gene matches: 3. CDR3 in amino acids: CASRTGLADTGELFF. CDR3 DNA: TGTGCCAGCAGGACGGGACTAGCGGACACCGGGGAGCTGTTTTTT.

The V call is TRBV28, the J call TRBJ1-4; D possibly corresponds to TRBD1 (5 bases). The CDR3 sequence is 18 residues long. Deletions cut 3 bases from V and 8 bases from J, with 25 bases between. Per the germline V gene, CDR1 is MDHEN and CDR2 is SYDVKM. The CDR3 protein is CASSLLRQQGSSKEKLFF. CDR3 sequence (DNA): TGTGCCAGCAGTTTGCTGAGGCAGCAGGGTTCGAGCAAGGAAAAACTGTTTTTT. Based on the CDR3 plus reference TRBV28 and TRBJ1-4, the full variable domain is DVKVTQSSRYLVKRTGEKVFLECVQDMDHENMFWYRQDPGLGLRLIYFSYDVKMKEKGDIPEGYSVSREKKERFSLILESASTNQTSMYLCASSLLRQQGSSKEKLFFGSGTQLSVL.

CDR3 sequence reads: CAISESGVGTGGGEQYF. In DNA, the CDR3 is TGTGCCATCAGTGAGTCAGGGGTCGGGACAGGGGGCGGCGAGCAGTACTTC. The chain combines TRBV10-3 with TRBJ2-7; TRBD1 matches 12 bases. The germline CDR1 and CDR2 sequences are ENHRY and SYGVKD. Trimming cost V 0 bases and J 6 bases; bases outside gene matches: 9. This CDR3 is 17 amino acids long.

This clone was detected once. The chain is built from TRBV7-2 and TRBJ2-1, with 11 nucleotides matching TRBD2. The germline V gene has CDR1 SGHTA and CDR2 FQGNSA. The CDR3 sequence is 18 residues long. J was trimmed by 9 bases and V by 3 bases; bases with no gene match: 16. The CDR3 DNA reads TGTGCCAGCAGCTTTTTGTCTTTACTAGCGGGAGCAAAGGGTGAGCAGTTCTTC. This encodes CASSFLSLLAGAKGEQFF.

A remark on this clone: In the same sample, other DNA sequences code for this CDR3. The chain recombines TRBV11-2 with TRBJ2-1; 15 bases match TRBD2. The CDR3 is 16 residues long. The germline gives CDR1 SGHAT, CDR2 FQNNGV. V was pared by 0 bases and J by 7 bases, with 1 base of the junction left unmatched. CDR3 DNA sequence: TGTGCCAGCAGCTTAGAAGGGACTAGCGGGAGGAATGAGCAGTTCTTC. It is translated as CASSLEGTSGRNEQFF.

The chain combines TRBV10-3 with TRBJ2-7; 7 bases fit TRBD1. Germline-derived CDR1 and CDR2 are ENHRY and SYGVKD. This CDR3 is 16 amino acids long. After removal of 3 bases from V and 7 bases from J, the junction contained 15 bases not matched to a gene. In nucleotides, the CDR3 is TGTGCCATCAGTGACATCAACAGGGGCGGGTCGGAGGAGCAGTACTTC. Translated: CAISDINRGGSEEQYF.

The CDR3 sequence is CASSYINEQFF. The CDR3 coding sequence is TGTGCCAGCAGTTACATCAATGAGCAGTTCTTC. The rearrangement uses TRBV6-5 and TRBJ2-1; D ambiguous. The CDR3 is made up of 11 amino acids. With 2 bases removed from V and 6 bases from J, the gap between germline ends came to 2 bases. Germline CDR1 and CDR2: MNHEY and SVGAGI.

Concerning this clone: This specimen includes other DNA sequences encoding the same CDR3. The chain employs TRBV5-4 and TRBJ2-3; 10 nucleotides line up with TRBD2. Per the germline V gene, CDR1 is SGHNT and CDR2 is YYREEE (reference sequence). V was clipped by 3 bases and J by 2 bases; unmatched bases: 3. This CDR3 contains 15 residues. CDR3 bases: TGTGCCAGCAGCTCTAGCGGGGGCCCCACAGATACGCAGTATTTT. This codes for CASSSSGGPTDTQYF.

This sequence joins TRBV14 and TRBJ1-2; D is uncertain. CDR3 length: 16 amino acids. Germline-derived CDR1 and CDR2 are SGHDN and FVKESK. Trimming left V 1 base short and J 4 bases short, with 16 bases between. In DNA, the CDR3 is TGTGCCAGCAGCCAAGGACCGGTAGCCACCTTCTATGGCTACACCTTC. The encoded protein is CASSQGPVATFYGYTF.

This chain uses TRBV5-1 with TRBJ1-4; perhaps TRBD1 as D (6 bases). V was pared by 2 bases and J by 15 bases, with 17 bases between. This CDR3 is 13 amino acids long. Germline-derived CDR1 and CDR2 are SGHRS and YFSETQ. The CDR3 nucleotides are TGCGCCAGCAGCTTTCAGGGCGAAGAGGGGGTGTTTTTT. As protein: CASSFQGEEGVFF.

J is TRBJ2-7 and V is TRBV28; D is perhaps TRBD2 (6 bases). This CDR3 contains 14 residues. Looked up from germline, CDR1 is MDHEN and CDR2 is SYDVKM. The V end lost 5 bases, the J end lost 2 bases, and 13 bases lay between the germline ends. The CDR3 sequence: CASSAWTTTYEQYF. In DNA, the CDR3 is TGTGCCAGCAGTGCGTGGACTACTACCTACGAGCAGTACTTC. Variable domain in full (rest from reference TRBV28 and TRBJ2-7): DVKVTQSSRYLVKRTGEKVFLECVQDMDHENMFWYRQDPGLGLRLIYFSYDVKMKEKGDIPEGYSVSREKKERFSLILESASTNQTSMYLCASSAWTTTYEQYFGPGTRLTVT.

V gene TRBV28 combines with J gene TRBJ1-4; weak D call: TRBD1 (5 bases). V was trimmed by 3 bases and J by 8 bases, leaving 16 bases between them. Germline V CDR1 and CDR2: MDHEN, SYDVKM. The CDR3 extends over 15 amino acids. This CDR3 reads CASSFGQDGGEKLFF. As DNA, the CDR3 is TGTGCCAGCAGTTTCGGGCAGGACGGGGGAGAAAAACTGTTTTTT.

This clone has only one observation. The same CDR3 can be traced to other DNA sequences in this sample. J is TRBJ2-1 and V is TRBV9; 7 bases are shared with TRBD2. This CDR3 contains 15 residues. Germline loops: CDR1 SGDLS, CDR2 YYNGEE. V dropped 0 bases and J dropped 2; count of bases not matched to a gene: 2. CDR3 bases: TGTGCCAGCAGCGTAGGCGGGGGAGCCTACAATGAGCAGTTCTTC. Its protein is CASSVGGGAYNEQFF. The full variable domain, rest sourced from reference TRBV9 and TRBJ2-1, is DSGVTQTPKHLITATGQRVTLRCSPRSGDLSVYWYQQSLDQGLQFLIQYYNGEERAKGNILERFSAQQFPDLHSELNLSSLELGDSALYFCASSVGGGAYNEQFFGPGTRLTVL.